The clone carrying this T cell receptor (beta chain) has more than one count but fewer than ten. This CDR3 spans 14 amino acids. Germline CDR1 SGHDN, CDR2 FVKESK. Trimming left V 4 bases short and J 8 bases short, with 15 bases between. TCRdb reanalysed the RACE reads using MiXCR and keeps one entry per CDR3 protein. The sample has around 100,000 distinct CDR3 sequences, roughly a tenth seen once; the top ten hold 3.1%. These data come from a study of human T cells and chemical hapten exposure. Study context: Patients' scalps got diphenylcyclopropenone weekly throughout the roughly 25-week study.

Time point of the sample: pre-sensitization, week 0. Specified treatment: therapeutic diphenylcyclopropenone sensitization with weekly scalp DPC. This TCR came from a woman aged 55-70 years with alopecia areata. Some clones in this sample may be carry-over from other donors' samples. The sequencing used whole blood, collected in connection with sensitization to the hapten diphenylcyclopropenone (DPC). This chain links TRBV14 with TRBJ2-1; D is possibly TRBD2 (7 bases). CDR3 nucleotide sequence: TGTGCCAGCAGCCTCGAGGGAGGGGGGCATGAGCAGTTCTTC. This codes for CASSLEGGGHEQFF.